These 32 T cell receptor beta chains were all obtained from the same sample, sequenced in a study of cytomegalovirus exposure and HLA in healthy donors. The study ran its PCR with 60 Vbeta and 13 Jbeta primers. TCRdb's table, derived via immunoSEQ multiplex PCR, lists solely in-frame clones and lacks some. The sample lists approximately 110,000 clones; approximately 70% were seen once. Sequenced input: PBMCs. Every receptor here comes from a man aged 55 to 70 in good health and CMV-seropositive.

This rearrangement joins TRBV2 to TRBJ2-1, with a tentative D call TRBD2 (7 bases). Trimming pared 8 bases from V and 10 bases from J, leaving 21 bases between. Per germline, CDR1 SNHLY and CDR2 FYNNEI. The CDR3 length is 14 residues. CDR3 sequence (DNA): TGTGCCAGCTCCTTTGAGGGGGGGCCGAGCGAGCAGTTCTTC. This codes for CASSFEGGPSEQFF.

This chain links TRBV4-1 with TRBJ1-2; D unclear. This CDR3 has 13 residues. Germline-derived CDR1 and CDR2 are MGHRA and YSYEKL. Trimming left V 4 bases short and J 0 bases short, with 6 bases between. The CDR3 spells CASSLQPNYGYTF. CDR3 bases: TGCGCCAGCAGCCTACAGCCTAACTATGGCTACACCTTC.

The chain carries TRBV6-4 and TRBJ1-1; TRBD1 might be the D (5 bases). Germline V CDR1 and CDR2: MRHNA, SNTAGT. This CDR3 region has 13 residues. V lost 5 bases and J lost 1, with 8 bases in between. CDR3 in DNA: TGTGCCAGCAGTAGACAGTCGAACACTGAAGCTTTCTTT. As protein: CASSRQSNTEAFF.

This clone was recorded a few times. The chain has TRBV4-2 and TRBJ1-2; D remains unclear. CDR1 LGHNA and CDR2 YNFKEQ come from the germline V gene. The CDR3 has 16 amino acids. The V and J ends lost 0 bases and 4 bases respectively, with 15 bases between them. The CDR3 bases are TGTGCCAGCAGCCAAGACCCCCAAGCGCCTCTCTATGGCTACACCTTC. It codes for CASSQDPQAPLYGYTF.

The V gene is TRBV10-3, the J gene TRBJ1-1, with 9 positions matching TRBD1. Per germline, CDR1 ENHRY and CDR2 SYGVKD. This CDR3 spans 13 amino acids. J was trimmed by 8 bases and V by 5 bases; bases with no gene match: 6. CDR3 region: CAISWTGVAEAFF. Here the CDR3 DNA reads TGTGCCATCAGTTGGACAGGGGTCGCCGAAGCTTTCTTT.

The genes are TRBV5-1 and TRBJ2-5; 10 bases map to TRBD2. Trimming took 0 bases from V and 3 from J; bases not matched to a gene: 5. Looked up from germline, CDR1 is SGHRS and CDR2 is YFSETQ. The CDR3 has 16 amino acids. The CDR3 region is CASSLGSLAGEETQYF. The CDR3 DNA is TGCGCCAGCAGCTTGGGTTCCCTAGCGGGGGAAGAGACCCAGTACTTC.

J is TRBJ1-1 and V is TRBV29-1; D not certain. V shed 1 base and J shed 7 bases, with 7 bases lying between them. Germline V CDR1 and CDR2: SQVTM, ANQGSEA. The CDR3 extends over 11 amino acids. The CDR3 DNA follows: TGCAGCGTTGAAGGACGGAGTGAAGCTTTCTTT. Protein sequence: CSVEGRSEAFF.

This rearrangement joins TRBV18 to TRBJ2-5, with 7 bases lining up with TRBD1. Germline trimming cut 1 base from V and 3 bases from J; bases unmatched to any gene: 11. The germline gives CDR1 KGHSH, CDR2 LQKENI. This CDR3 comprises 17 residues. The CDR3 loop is CASSPLDRTGDKETQYF. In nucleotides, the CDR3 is TGTGCCAGCTCACCACTAGATCGGACAGGAGACAAAGAGACCCAGTACTTC.

The DNA of the CDR3 is TGCGCCAGCAGCTCGGCGGAGGGGTACCAAGAGACCCAGTACTTC. It yields the protein CASSSAEGYQETQYF. The chain recombines TRBV5-1 with TRBJ2-5; weak D call: TRBD2 (6 bases). The CDR3 loop spans 15 amino acids. V gave up 3 bases and J gave up 0 bases, with 12 bases separating them. Germline V gene sequence: CDR1 SGHRS, CDR2 YFSETQ.

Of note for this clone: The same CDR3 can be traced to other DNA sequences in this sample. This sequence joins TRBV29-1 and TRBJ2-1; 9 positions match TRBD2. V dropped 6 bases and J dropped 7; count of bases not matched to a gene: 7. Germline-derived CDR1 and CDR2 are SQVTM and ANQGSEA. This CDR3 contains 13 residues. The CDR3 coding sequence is TGCAGCGTGGCCGGACTAGCGAGAAATGAGCAGTTCTTC. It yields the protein CSVAGLARNEQFF.

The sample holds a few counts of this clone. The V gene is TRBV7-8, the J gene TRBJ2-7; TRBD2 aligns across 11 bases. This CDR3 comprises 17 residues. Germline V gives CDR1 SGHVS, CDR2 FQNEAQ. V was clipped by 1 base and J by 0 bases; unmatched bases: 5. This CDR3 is CASSLVAGGRSSYEQYF. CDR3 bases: TGTGCCAGCAGCTTAGTAGCGGGGGGGAGGAGCTCCTACGAGCAGTACTTC.

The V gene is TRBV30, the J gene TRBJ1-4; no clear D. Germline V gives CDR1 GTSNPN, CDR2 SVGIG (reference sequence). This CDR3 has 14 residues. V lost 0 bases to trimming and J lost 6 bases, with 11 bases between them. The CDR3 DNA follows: TGTGCCTGGAGTGTCGGGAGAAGCCATGAAAAACTGTTTTTT. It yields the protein CAWSVGRSHEKLFF.

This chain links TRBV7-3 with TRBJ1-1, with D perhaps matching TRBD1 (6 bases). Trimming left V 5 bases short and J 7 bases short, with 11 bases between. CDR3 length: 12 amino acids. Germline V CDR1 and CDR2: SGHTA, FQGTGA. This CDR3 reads CASSRSGDEAFF. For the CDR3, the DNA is TGTGCCAGCAGCCGATCAGGGGATGAAGCTTTCTTT.

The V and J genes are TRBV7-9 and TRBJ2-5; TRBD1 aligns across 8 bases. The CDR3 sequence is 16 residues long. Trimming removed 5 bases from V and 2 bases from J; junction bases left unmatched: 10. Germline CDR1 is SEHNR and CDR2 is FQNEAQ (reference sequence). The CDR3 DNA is TGTGCCAGCAGCAAAAACAGGGGGATGGGGCAAGAGACCCAGTACTTC. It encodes CASSKNRGMGQETQYF.

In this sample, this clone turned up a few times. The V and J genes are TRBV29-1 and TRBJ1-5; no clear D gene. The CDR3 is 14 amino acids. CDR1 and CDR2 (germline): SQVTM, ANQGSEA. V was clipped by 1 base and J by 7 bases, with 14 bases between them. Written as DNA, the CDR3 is TGCAGCGTTGAAGGGGCACCGCGCGGGCAGCCCCAGCATTTT. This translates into CSVEGAPRGQPQHF.

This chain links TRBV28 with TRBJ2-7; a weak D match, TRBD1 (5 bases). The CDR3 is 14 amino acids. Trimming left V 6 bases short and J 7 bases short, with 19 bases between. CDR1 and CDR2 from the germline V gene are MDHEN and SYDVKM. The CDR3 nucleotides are TGTGCCAGCAGCCCCCGAGACAGTAGGAGAGAGCAGTACTTC. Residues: CASSPRDSRREQYF.

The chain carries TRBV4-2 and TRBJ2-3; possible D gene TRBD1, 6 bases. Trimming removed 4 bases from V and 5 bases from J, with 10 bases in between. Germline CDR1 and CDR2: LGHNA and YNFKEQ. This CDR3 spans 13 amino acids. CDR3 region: CASSLYREDTQYF. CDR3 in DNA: TGTGCCAGCAGCCTCTACAGGGAAGATACGCAGTATTTT.

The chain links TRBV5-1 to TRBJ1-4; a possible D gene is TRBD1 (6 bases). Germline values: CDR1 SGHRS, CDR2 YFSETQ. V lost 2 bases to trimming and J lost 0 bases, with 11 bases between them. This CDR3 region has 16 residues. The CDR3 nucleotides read TGCGCCAGCAGCTTCAGGGGACGGGCAACTAATGAAAAACTGTTTTTT. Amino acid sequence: CASSFRGRATNEKLFF.

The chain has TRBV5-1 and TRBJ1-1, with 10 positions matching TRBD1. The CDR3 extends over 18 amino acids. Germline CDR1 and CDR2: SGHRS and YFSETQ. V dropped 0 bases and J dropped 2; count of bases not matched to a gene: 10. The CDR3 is CASSLAGTGDGVNTEAFF. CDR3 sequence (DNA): TGCGCCAGCAGCTTGGCGGGGACAGGGGACGGCGTAAACACTGAAGCTTTCTTT.

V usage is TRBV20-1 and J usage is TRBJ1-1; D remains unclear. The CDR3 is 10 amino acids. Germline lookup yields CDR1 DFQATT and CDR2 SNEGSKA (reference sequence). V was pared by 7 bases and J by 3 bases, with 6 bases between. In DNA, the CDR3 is TGCAGTGTCTCAGACACTGAAGCTTTCTTT. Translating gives CSVSDTEAFF.

The CDR3 reads CASSSGGNEQYF. The CDR3 bases are TGTGCCAGCAGTTCAGGGGGCAACGAGCAGTACTTC. The V call is TRBV28, the J call TRBJ2-7; 8 bases map to TRBD1. This CDR3 has 12 residues. V trimming: 4 bases; J trimming: 5 bases; junction bases outside the gene matches: 1. Germline CDR1 MDHEN, CDR2 SYDVKM.

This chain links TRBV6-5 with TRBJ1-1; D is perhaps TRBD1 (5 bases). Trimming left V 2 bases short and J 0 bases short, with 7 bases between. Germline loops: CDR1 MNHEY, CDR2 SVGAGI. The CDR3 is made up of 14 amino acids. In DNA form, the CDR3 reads TGTGCCAGCAGTTACGACAGTCTGAACACTGAAGCTTTCTTT. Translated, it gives CASSYDSLNTEAFF.

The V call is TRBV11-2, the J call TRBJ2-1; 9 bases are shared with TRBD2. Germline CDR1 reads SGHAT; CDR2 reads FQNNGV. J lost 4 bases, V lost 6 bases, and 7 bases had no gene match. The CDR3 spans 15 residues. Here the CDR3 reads CASSPLLAGYNEQFF. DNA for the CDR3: TGTGCCAGCAGTCCCCTTCTAGCGGGGTACAATGAGCAGTTCTTC.

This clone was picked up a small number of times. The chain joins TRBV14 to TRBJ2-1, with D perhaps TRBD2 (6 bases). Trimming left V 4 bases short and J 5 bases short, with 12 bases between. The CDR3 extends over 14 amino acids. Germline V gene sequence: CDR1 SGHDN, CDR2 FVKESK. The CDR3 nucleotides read TGTGCCAGCAGCCCCCGACTAGACCACAATGAGCAGTTCTTC. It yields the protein CASSPRLDHNEQFF. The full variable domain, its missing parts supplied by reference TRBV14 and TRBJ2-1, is EAGVTQFPSHSVIEKGQTVTLRCDPISGHDNLYWYRRVMGKEIKFLLHFVKESKQDESGMPNNRFLAERTGGTYSTLKVQPAELEDSGVYFCASSPRLDHNEQFFGPGTRLTVL.

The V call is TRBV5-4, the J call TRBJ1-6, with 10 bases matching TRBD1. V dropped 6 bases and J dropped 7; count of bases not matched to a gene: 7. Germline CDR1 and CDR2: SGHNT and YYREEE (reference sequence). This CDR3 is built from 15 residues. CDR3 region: CASTDRGQGNSPLHF. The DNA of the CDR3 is TGTGCCAGCACCGACAGGGGGCAAGGGAATTCACCCCTCCACTTT.

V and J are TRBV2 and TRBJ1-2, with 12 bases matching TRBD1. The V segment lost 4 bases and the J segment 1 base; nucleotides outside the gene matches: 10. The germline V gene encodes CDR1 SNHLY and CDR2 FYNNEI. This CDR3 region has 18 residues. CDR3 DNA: TGTGCCAGCAGTGGTCTCCGGGACAGGGGGCATGGTAACTATGGCTACACCTTC. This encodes CASSGLRDRGHGNYGYTF.

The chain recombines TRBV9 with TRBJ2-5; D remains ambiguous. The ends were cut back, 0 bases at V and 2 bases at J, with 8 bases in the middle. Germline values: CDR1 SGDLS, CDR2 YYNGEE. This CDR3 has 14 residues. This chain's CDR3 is CASSVDYSQETQYF. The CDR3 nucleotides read TGTGCCAGCAGCGTAGACTACTCTCAAGAGACCCAGTACTTC.

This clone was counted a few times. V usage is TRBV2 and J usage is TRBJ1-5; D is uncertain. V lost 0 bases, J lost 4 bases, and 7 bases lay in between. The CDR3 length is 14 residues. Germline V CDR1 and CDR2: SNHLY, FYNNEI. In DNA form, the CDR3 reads TGTGCCAGCAGTGAAGCGGTCCAGAATCAGCCCCAGCATTTT. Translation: CASSEAVQNQPQHF.

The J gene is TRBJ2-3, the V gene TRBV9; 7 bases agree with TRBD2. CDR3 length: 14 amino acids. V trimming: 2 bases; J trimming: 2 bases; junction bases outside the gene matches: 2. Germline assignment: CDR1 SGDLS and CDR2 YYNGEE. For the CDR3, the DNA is TGTGCCAGCAGCGTCAGCGGGGACACAGATACGCAGTATTTT. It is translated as CASSVSGDTDTQYF.

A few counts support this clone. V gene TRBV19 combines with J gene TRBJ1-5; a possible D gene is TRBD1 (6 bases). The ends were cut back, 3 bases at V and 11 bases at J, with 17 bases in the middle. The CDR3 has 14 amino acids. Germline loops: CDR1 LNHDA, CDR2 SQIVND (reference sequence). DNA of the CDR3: TGTGCCAGTAGTATCGAAGGACAGATTACGACCCAGCATTTT. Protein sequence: CASSIEGQITTQHF.

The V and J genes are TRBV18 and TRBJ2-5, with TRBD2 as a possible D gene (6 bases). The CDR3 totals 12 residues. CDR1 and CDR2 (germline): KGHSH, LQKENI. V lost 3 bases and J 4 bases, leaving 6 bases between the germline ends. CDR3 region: CASSPGGETQYF. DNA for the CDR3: TGTGCCAGCTCACCGGGGGGAGAGACCCAGTACTTC.

The DNA of the CDR3 is TGTGCCAGCAGCTTTAGGACAGCAAACACTGAAGCTTTCTTT. It codes for CASSFRTANTEAFF. The chain joins TRBV13 to TRBJ1-1; a weak D match, TRBD1 (6 bases). CDR3 length equals 14 residues. Germline assignment: CDR1 PRHDT and CDR2 FYEKMQ (reference sequence). Between the trimmed V and J ends, which lost 3 bases and 2 bases, there was a span of 10 bases.